These T cell receptor beta chains were read from a single sample in a study of blood T cell repertoires in COVID-19. Some clones are missing from TCRdb's copy, which holds only in-frame ones; the method was immunoSEQ multiplex PCR. The sample has 90,000 to 150,000 clones, roughly 76% seen once. The sample consisted of peripheral blood. Receptors originate from a human donor in a cohort sampled during active COVID-19. Each CDR3 is given with its conserved first and last residue. The D gene is left open where the match is weak. Some rows have no size entry. The others give once, few or many, or a class for an expanded clone.

v_call	clone_size	d_call	j_call	cdr3_nt	cdr3_aa
TRBV7-2	-	-	TRBJ1-4	TGTGCCAGCAGCTTACAACTTAACAGGGCGGAAAAACTGTTTTTT	CASSLQLNRAEKLFF
TRBV25-1	few	-	TRBJ2-7	TGTGCCAGCAGTAGTTGGGGGGACGAGCAGTACTTC	CASSSWGDEQYF
TRBV30	-	-	TRBJ1-4	TGTGCCTGGAGCCAGGGCGGAGCAACTAATGAAAAACTGTTTTTT	CAWSQGGATNEKLFF
TRBV19	-	TRBD1	TRBJ2-3	TGTGCCAGTAGTCGCAGGGGGCTGGGGACAGATACGCAGTATTTT	CASSRRGLGTDTQYF
TRBV6-6	-	-	TRBJ1-1	TGTGCCTCACTCCCCCCCGGTGGGCCTGAAGCTTTCTTT	CASLPPGGPEAFF
TRBV21-1	-	-	TRBJ1-2	TGTGCCAGTGTCTCCGGGACAGGGGTCTTCTACACCTTC	CASVSGTGVFYTF
TRBV25-1	-	TRBD1	TRBJ1-5	TGTGCCAGCAGTGTAAAACAGGGGACGTGCAATCAGCCCCAGCATTTT	CASSVKQGTCNQPQHF
TRBV18	few	TRBD1	TRBJ1-4	TGTGCCAGCTCACCTCCCGGGACAGGGACATCAACTAATGAAAAACTGTTTTTT	CASSPPGTGTSTNEKLFF
TRBV20-1	few	-	TRBJ2-1	TGCAGTGCTAGTTTGGCAAATGAGCAGTTCTTC	CSASLANEQFF
TRBV29-1	-	TRBD1	TRBJ2-3	TGCAGCGCTGGACAGGGGGCGGGCACAGATACGCAGTATTTT	CSAGQGAGTDTQYF
TRBV7-9	-	-	TRBJ1-2	TGTGCCAGCAACTTGGCGGAGAACTATGGCTACACCTTC	CASNLAENYGYTF
TRBV7-6	-	-	TRBJ2-7	TGTGCCAGCAGCTTAATGACGGGGGGCCCCCACGAGCAGTACTTC	CASSLMTGGPHEQYF
TRBV28	-	TRBD1	TRBJ1-1	TGTGCCAGCAGTCGACGGGACAGCCCGAACACTGAAGCTTTCTTT	CASSRRDSPNTEAFF
TRBV24-1	-	-	TRBJ2-7	TGTGCCACCAGTGATTGGGCCGAGGGCGGCGAGCAGTACTTC	CATSDWAEGGEQYF
TRBV7-6	-	TRBD1	TRBJ2-3	TGTGCCAGCAGCCTTGGGACAGGTGGAGATACGCAGTATTTT	CASSLGTGGDTQYF
TRBV25-1	-	TRBD2	TRBJ2-3	TGTGCCAGCAGTGGAGCGGGGAAGGCAGATACGCAGTATTTT	CASSGAGKADTQYF
TRBV28	-	TRBD2	TRBJ2-7	TGTGCCAGCAGTTTTGAGCACCGGGGGGGGCGGAGCGGCTACGAGCAGTACTTC	CASSFEHRGGRSGYEQYF
TRBV19	few	TRBD1	TRBJ2-7	TGTGCCAGCAAATCGGGACAGGGGGTACACGAGCAGTACTTC	CASKSGQGVHEQYF
TRBV2	-	-	TRBJ2-2	TGTGCCAGCAGTGAAGTAGGGGTGGGCGGGGAGCTGTTTTTT	CASSEVGVGGELFF
TRBV19	-	TRBD1	TRBJ2-2	TGTGCCAGTAGCACAGGGGCCGGGGAGCTGTTTTTT	CASSTGAGELFF
TRBV28	-	TRBD1	TRBJ1-6	TGTGCCAGCAGGGGACAGGGAGTCCATAATTCACCCCTCCACTTT	CASRGQGVHNSPLHF
TRBV30	-	-	TRBJ2-7	TGTGCCTGGAGCCAGGGTCTGAACGAGCAGTACTTC	CAWSQGLNEQYF
TRBV30	few	-	TRBJ1-6	TGTGCCTGGAGTGTGAACAGGCCATCACCCCTCCACTTT	CAWSVNRPSPLHF
TRBV7-9	-	-	TRBJ2-7	TGTGCCACCCAGAGCGAGTCCTACGAGCAGTACTTC	CATQSESYEQYF
TRBV19	-	TRBD1	TRBJ2-3	TGTGCCAGTAGTACCCAGGGCAGACAGGGGGCGCTTAATACGCAGTATTTT	CASSTQGRQGALNTQYF
TRBV7-2	-	TRBD2	TRBJ2-2	TGTGCCAGCAGCTTTAGGACGGGGGGGCTTCAAACCGGGGAGCTGTTTTTT	CASSFRTGGLQTGELFF
TRBV4-3	-	TRBD1	TRBJ1-2	TGCGCCAGCAGCCCACAACAGGGGGGGTATGGCTACACCTTC	CASSPQQGGYGYTF
TRBV28	-	-	TRBJ2-5	TGTGCCAGCAGTCGGGACAACATGGCGGAGACCCAGTACTTC	CASSRDNMAETQYF
TRBV10-3	-	TRBD2	TRBJ2-7	TGTGCCATCACCCCCGGGACTAGCGGAGTCTACGAGCAGTACTTC	CAITPGTSGVYEQYF
TRBV3-1/TRBV3-2	-	TRBD2	TRBJ2-1	TGTGCCAGCAGCAAGACTAGCGGGATAGGCTCCTACAATGAGCAGTTCTTC	CASSKTSGIGSYNEQFF
TRBV6-2/TRBV6-3	once	TRBD2	TRBJ2-1	TGTGCCAGCAGTTACTCGTCTAGCGGGATCAATGAGCAGTTCTTC	CASSYSSSGINEQFF
TRBV2	-	-	TRBJ2-1	TGTGCCAGCAGCGACAAGAATGAGCAGTTCTTC	CASSDKNEQFF
TRBV28	-	TRBD2	TRBJ2-7	TGTGCCAGCAGCCCCGGACTAGCGGGAGGGCACTACGAGCAGTACTTC	CASSPGLAGGHYEQYF
TRBV6-1	-	TRBD2	TRBJ2-3	TGTGCCAGCAGTGAGCACCTAGCGGGTCTCACAGATACGCAGTATTTT	CASSEHLAGLTDTQYF
TRBV3-1/TRBV3-2	-	-	TRBJ2-1	TGTGCCAGCTCCCCCCGAGGGCTCAGTGAGCAGTTCTTC	CASSPRGLSEQFF
TRBV2	-	TRBD1	TRBJ1-5	TGTGCCAGCAGTAGACAGGGTGGCATGAGCAATCAGCCCCAGCATTTT	CASSRQGGMSNQPQHF
TRBV10-3	-	-	TRBJ1-4	TGTGCCATCAGCGAGTCTCCTTCGGAAAAACTGTTTTTT	CAISESPSEKLFF
TRBV5-6	-	-	TRBJ2-1	TGTGCCAGCAGCTTGGTTAGCGCCGCCTACAATGAGCAGTTCTTC	CASSLVSAAYNEQFF
TRBV6-5	-	-	TRBJ2-5	TGTGCCAGCAGTTACTTTGGGGGGGAGACCCAGTACTTC	CASSYFGGETQYF
TRBV4-1	few	-	TRBJ1-5	TGCGCCAGCAGCCAAGAACTGGGAGGGATCGGGAGCAATCAGCCCCAGCATTTT	CASSQELGGIGSNQPQHF
TRBV27	-	-	TRBJ2-3	TGTGCCAGCAGGACTACCAGAGACACAGATACGCAGTATTTT	CASRTTRDTDTQYF
TRBV5-1	-	-	TRBJ1-5	TGCGCCAGCAGCTTGACAGGATTAGGCAATCAGCCCCAGCATTTT	CASSLTGLGNQPQHF